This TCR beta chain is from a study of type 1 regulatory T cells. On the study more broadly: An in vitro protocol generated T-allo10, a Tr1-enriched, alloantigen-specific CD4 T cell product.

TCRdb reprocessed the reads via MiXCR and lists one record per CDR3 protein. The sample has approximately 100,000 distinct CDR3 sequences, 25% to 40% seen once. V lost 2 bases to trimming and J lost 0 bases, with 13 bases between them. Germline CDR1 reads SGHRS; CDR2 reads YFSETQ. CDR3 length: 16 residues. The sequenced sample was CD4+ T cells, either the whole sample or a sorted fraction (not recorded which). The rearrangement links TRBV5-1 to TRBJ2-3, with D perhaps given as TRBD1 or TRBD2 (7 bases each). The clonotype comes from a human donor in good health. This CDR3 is CASSLGRGPSTDTQYF. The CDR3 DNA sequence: TGCGCCAGCAGCTTAGGGAGGGGGCCTAGCACAGATACGCAGTATTTT.